This TCR beta chain was captured in a study of blood T cell repertoires in COVID-19. Overall study: Researchers got acute and convalescent COVID-19 samples from the United States, Italy and Spain. Sources were T cells, B-cell-depleted T cells, or PBMCs; the material itself was cDNA or gDNA.

The CDR3 spans 13 residues. CDR1 is MNHEY and CDR2 is SVGAGI in the germline V gene. The junction had 4 bases not matched to a gene; V was cut back by 6 bases and J by 2 bases. Original processing notes: The authors estimated nucleated cell counts from reference gene primer amplification. Libraries were prepared by immunoSEQ multiplex PCR; TCRdb keeps only in-frame clonotypes and omits some of them. V, J and clone size are taken as reported in that table, and D and trimming were inferred from the DNA itself. Here the sample spans over 150,000 clones, around 90% being singletons. The rearrangement joins TRBV6-5 to TRBJ2-7; the match to TRBD1 covers 7 bases. The sequence came from a man aged 35-49 years with active or convalescent COVID-19. Sequences were obtained from peripheral blood. The CDR3: CASRWTGPYEQYF. In nucleotides, the CDR3 is TGTGCCAGCAGATGGACAGGCCCCTACGAGCAGTACTTC.